This entry lists 4 T cell receptor beta chains sequenced from one sample in a study of cytomegalovirus exposure and HLA in healthy donors. It was with 60 Vbeta and 13 Jbeta primers that the PCR ran. Here immunoSEQ multiplex PCR was the method, and the copy in TCRdb shows in-frame clones only, minus some. The repertoire consists of more than 80,000 clones, with approximately 89% occurring once and the leading ten covering 8.5% to 10%. The sequenced material came from PBMCs. The receptors come from a man between 25 and 39 years old in good health and CMV-seropositive.

The V gene is TRBV2, the J gene TRBJ1-1; D is uncertain. The germline CDR1 and CDR2 sequences are SNHLY and FYNNEI. The V and J ends lost 0 bases and 3 bases respectively, with 8 bases between them. This CDR3 contains 14 residues. The CDR3 bases are TGTGCCAGCAGTGAAGCTGCGGGCTACACTGAAGCTTTCTTT. Its translation is CASSEAAGYTEAFF.

The chain employs TRBV7-8 and TRBJ1-4, with TRBD1 matching 7 bases. J was trimmed by 8 bases and V by 1 base; bases with no gene match: 4. CDR1 is SGHVS and CDR2 is FQNEAQ in the germline V gene. The CDR3 is made up of 14 amino acids. The CDR3 reads CASSLDRGGEKLFF. The CDR3 DNA follows: TGTGCCAGCAGCTTAGACAGGGGTGGGGAAAAACTGTTTTTT.

The rearrangement links TRBV28 to TRBJ1-5; perhaps TRBD1 as D (6 bases). Germline V gene sequence: CDR1 MDHEN, CDR2 SYDVKM. Trimming pared 7 bases from V and 4 bases from J, leaving 23 bases between. The CDR3 runs 17 residues. CDR3 amino acids: CASNRDTAILGNQPQHF. CDR3 nucleotides: TGTGCCAGCAACCGGGACACAGCAATACTAGGAAATCAGCCCCAGCATTTT.

The chain joins TRBV6-5 to TRBJ2-2; 10 bases line up with TRBD2. The CDR3 is 15 residues long. CDR1 is MNHEY, CDR2 SVGAGI, per germline. After removal of 10 bases from V and 3 bases from J, the junction contained 8 bases not matched to a gene. In DNA, the CDR3 is TGTGCCATCAAACCGGGACTAGCGTACACCGGGGAGCTGTTTTTT. The encoded protein is CAIKPGLAYTGELFF.